This T cell receptor beta chain was profiled in a study of blood T cell repertoires in COVID-19. As for the study in general: Sample material is recorded as cDNA or gDNA derived from T cells, B-cell-depleted T cells, or PBMCs.

V was clipped by 5 bases and J by 1 base, with 8 bases between them. Germline V gives CDR1 SGHTA, CDR2 FQGNSA. There are 13 residues in the CDR3. Original analysis: Estimated nucleated cell counts came from reference gene primer amplification. Clones were read by immunoSEQ multiplex PCR, and TCRdb kept only the in-frame ones, dropping some. V and J calls and clone size come straight from that table; D and trimming were deduced from the DNA. The sample records roughly 120,000 clones, roughly 85% being singletons. This clonotype was sampled from a man aged 35 to 55 with acute or convalescent COVID-19. This chain links TRBV7-2 with TRBJ1-1; D might be TRBD1 (6 bases). Sequencing was carried out using peripheral blood. The CDR3 coding sequence is TGTGCCAGCAGCGGACAGAGGAACACTGAAGCTTTCTTT. Encoded protein: CASSGQRNTEAFF.